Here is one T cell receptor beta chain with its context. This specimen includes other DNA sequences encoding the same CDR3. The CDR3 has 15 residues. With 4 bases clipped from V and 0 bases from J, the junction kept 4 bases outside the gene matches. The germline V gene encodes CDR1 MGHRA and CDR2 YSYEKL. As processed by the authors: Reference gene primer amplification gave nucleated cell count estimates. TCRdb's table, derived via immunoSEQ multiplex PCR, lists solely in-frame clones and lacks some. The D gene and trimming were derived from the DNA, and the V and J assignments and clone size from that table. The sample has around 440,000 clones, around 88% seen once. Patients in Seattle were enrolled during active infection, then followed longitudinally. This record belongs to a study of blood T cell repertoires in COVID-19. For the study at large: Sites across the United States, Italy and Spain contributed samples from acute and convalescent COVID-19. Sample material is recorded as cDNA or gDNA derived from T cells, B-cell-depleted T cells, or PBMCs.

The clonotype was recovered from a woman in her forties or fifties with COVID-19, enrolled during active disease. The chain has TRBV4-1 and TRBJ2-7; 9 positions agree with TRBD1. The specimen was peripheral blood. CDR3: CASSPGQGPSYEQYF. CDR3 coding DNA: TGCGCCAGCAGCCCTGGACAGGGGCCCTCCTACGAGCAGTACTTC.